The 30 T cell receptor beta chains below were found in one sample sequenced in a study of T cell changes during pregnancy in multiple sclerosis. The assay was immunoSEQ multiplex PCR, and TCRdb's table has in-frame clones only and misses some. Here the sample spans tens of thousands of clones, just over 85% being singletons. This specimen was CD4+ T cells from peripheral blood mononuclear cells, taken in the first trimester of pregnancy. These receptors originate from a female donor in good health, enrolled as a control in a pregnancy study.

The gene calls are TRBV27 and TRBJ1-2, with TRBD1 identical over 8 bases. V shed 5 bases and J 5 bases; nucleotides not matched to a gene: 7. Germline loops: CDR1 MNHEY, CDR2 SMNVEV (reference sequence). The CDR3 covers 14 residues. The CDR3 nucleotides are TGTGCCAGCAGTATCGACAGGGGAGGATATGGCTACACCTTC. Translating it yields CASSIDRGGYGYTF.

The rearrangement uses TRBV5-1 and TRBJ1-2, with unresolved D. Germline V gene data show CDR1 as SGHRS and CDR2 as YFSETQ. V was shortened by 4 bases and J by 8 bases, with 18 bases between the two germline ends. The CDR3 totals 14 residues. CDR3: CASSPLGLSTGYTF. The CDR3 nucleotides are TGCGCCAGCAGCCCGCTGGGCCTATCAACAGGCTACACCTTC.

This clone was recorded a few times. The chain carries TRBV7-9 and TRBJ1-2; D unresolved. The CDR3 runs to 14 residues. In germline, CDR1 is SEHNR, CDR2 FQNEAQ (reference sequence). Trimming took 3 bases from V and 0 from J, leaving 8 bases between them. In DNA, the CDR3 is TGTGCCAGCAGCTTGGCGGAAGCTAACTATGGCTACACCTTC. Its protein is CASSLAEANYGYTF.

V gene TRBV6-5 combines with J gene TRBJ2-7; a weak D match, TRBD1 (6 bases). Germline CDR1 is MNHEY and CDR2 is SVGAGI. V lost 2 bases and J lost 3, with 11 bases in between. CDR3 length: 14 residues. The CDR3: CASSYLGAVYEQYF. The CDR3 DNA reads as TGTGCCAGCAGTTACCTGGGGGCCGTCTACGAGCAGTACTTC.

The chain carries TRBV21-1 and TRBJ2-3; the tabulated D call, TRBD1, remains unverified against the DNA. TRBV21-1 is a pseudogene segment. The CDR3 has 15 amino acids. Here the CDR3 DNA reads TGTGCCAGCAGCAAAGTGGGCAGGTCCACAGATACGCAGTATTTT. Translating gives CASSKVGRSTDTQYF.

The chain has TRBV7-6 and TRBJ2-3; a possible D gene is TRBD2 (5 bases). CDR1 and CDR2 (germline): SGHVS, FNYEAQ. The CDR3 runs 12 residues. Trimming left V 4 bases short and J 12 bases short, with 14 bases between. The CDR3 reads CASSSLELFQYF. The DNA for the CDR3 is TGTGCCAGCAGCTCACTAGAATTGTTTCAGTATTTT.

The sample holds a few counts of this clone. This chain joins TRBV4-3 and TRBJ2-7, with a tentative D call TRBD2 (7 bases). Germline CDR1 is LGHNA and CDR2 is YSLEER. The CDR3 spans 16 residues. Between the trimmed V and J ends, which lost 4 bases and 2 bases, there was a span of 18 bases. CDR3 in amino acids: CASSPSRGGSTYEQYF. The CDR3 DNA is TGCGCCAGCAGCCCCAGTCGCGGGGGCTCTACCTACGAGCAGTACTTC.

This rearrangement joins TRBV10-1 to TRBJ1-5, with D possibly matching TRBD1 (5 bases). Per germline, CDR1 WNHNN and CDR2 SYGVQD (reference sequence). Trimming stripped 7 bases from V and 2 bases from J, with 21 bases between. The CDR3 consists of 17 residues. CDR3 residues: CASTPREVGEGNQPQHF. As DNA, the CDR3 is TGCGCCAGCACCCCCAGGGAGGTGGGGGAGGGCAATCAGCCCCAGCATTTT.

This clone appeared once. The chain recombines TRBV9 with TRBJ1-2; possible D gene TRBD1, 5 bases. Trimming took off 3 bases at V and 6 bases at J, with 12 bases between the two ends. CDR1 and CDR2 from the germline V gene are SGDLS and YYNGEE. The CDR3 extends over 13 amino acids. CDR3 residues: CASSAGTFDGYTF. CDR3 sequence (DNA): TGTGCCAGCAGCGCGGGGACTTTTGATGGCTACACCTTC.

V and J are TRBV6-5 and TRBJ1-2; 8 nucleotides line up with TRBD1. With V trimmed by 2 bases and J by 5 bases, 7 bases remained unmatched. The germline V gene encodes CDR1 MNHEY and CDR2 SVGAGI. The CDR3 extends over 15 amino acids. The CDR3 nucleotides are TGTGCCAGCAGTTACCCGGGACAGGAAATTTATGGCTACACCTTC. It yields the protein CASSYPGQEIYGYTF.

The rearrangement uses TRBV7-6 and TRBJ1-1; D gene unclear. The V gene's germline CDR1 is SGHVS and CDR2 FNYEAQ. The germline V and J ends were trimmed by 1 base and 2 bases, with 11 bases remaining between them. The CDR3 sequence is 15 residues long. The CDR3: CASSLGQALNTEAFF. In DNA, the CDR3 is TGTGCCAGCAGCTTAGGCCAGGCCTTAAACACTGAAGCTTTCTTT.

This clone appeared a single time. The chain links TRBV2 to TRBJ1-2, with D perhaps TRBD1 (5 bases). CDR1 is SNHLY and CDR2 is FYNNEI in the germline V gene. The CDR3 spans 14 residues. With 8 bases removed from V and 5 bases from J, the gap between germline ends came to 18 bases. The DNA for the CDR3 is TGTGCCAGCTCCGTTGAGCGGGGCGGATATGGCTACACCTTC. As protein: CASSVERGGYGYTF.

V usage is TRBV15 and J usage is TRBJ1-5; D is undetermined. In germline, CDR1 is LNHNV, CDR2 YYDKDF (reference sequence). Trimming removed 0 bases from V and 6 bases from J, with 6 bases in between. The CDR3 contains 13 residues. In DNA, the CDR3 is TGTGCCACCAGCAGAGACCCCGGTCAGCCCCAGCATTTT. It is translated as CATSRDPGQPQHF.

The chain combines TRBV4-2 with TRBJ1-6; possible D gene TRBD1, 6 bases. The germline V gene encodes CDR1 LGHNA and CDR2 YNFKEQ. The CDR3 has 15 residues. The ends were cut back, 2 bases at V and 5 bases at J, with 10 bases in the middle. The CDR3 coding sequence is TGTGCCAGCAGCCAACCGGGACATAATAATTCACCCCTCCACTTT. Amino acid sequence: CASSQPGHNNSPLHF.

This chain connects TRBV4-3 to TRBJ1-6; D is ambiguous. The CDR3 is 14 amino acids. Trimming took 0 bases from V and 7 from J, leaving 7 bases between them. Germline CDR1 and CDR2: LGHNA and YSLEER. CDR3 region: CASSQDQANSPLHF. The CDR3 nucleotides are TGCGCCAGCAGCCAAGATCAGGCAAATTCACCCCTCCACTTT.

The chain links TRBV5-6 to TRBJ1-1; no clear D. Germline values: CDR1 SGHDT, CDR2 YYEEEE. This CDR3 is 15 amino acids long. Trimming left V 0 bases short and J 7 bases short, with 16 bases between. This chain's CDR3 is CASSLGASPGGEAFF. CDR3 in DNA: TGTGCCAGCAGCTTGGGGGCATCCCCCGGTGGTGAAGCTTTCTTT.

This clone has a single count. The chain carries TRBV9 and TRBJ1-2, with TRBD1 as a possible D gene (6 bases). Trimming cost V 4 bases and J 5 bases, with 18 bases left between them. The CDR3 totals 15 residues. Per the germline V gene, CDR1 is SGDLS and CDR2 is YYNGEE. The CDR3 sequence is CASSLTHTGTYGYTF. CDR3 nucleotides: TGTGCCAGCAGCCTAACTCACACAGGGACATATGGCTACACCTTC.

CDR3 in DNA: TGTGCCAGCAGCCAAGGGACAGGGGGCTACACTGAAGCTTTCTTT. Amino acids: CASSQGTGGYTEAFF. The genes are TRBV5-8 and TRBJ1-1, with 12 bases that match TRBD1. Germline V lookup: CDR1 SGHTS, CDR2 YDEGEE. The CDR3 has 15 amino acids. The junction had 4 bases not matched to a gene; V was cut back by 4 bases and J by 3 bases. The full variable domain, completed using reference TRBV5-8 and TRBJ1-1, is EAGVTQSPTHLIKTRGQQATLRCSPISGHTSVYWYQQALGLGLQFLLWYDEGEERNRGNFPPRFSGRQFPNYSSELNVNALELEDSALYLCASSQGTGGYTEAFFGQGTRLTVV.

The rearrangement uses TRBV7-3 and TRBJ2-1; maybe TRBD1 (7 bases). CDR3 length: 16 residues. CDR1 and CDR2 from the germline V gene are SGHTA and FQGTGA. V lost 0 bases to trimming and J lost 2 bases, with 11 bases between them. This chain's CDR3 is CASSLTGRGAYNEQFF. CDR3 sequence (DNA): TGTGCCAGCAGCTTAACGGGCAGGGGGGCCTACAATGAGCAGTTCTTC.

This sequence joins TRBV6-4 and TRBJ1-5; D unclear. V was trimmed by 0 bases and J by 0 bases, leaving 9 bases between them. The length of the CDR3 is 16 residues. CDR1 and CDR2 (germline): MRHNA, SNTAGT. For the CDR3, the DNA is TGTGCCAGCAGTGACTCGACTGGATATAGCAATCAGCCCCAGCATTTT. Encoded protein: CASSDSTGYSNQPQHF.

The rearrangement links TRBV11-2 to TRBJ2-5; D is possibly TRBD1 (5 bases). Trimming took 1 base from V and 11 from J, leaving 17 bases between them. The CDR3 length is 14 residues. Germline CDR1 reads SGHAT; CDR2 reads FQNNGV. The CDR3 here is CASSLGIAQGAQYF. DNA for the CDR3: TGTGCCAGCAGCTTAGGGATAGCCCAGGGTGCGCAGTACTTC.

This rearrangement joins TRBV6-1 to TRBJ2-3; tentative D call: TRBD1 (5 bases). The germline gives CDR1 MNHNS, CDR2 SASEGT. The CDR3 consists of 16 residues. Trimming removed 0 bases from V and 0 bases from J, with 10 bases in between. CDR3 DNA: TGTGCCAGCAGTGAAGCGGTTGACAGTAGCACAGATACGCAGTATTTT. Translation gives CASSEAVDSSTDTQYF.

The rearrangement joins TRBV7-9 to TRBJ2-1, with D tentatively TRBD1 (6 bases). The CDR3 contains 14 residues. Germline lookup yields CDR1 SEHNR and CDR2 FQNEAQ (reference sequence). V gave up 4 bases and J gave up 2 bases, with 9 bases separating them. CDR3 residues: CASSWGTTYNEQFF. Here the CDR3 DNA reads TGTGCCAGCAGCTGGGGGACAACCTACAATGAGCAGTTCTTC.

The chain is built from TRBV27 and TRBJ2-7, with 10 bases aligning to TRBD1. Unmatched junction bases numbered 16, after V lost 6 bases and J lost 5 bases. This CDR3 spans 17 amino acids. The germline V gene has CDR1 MNHEY and CDR2 SMNVEV (reference sequence). CDR3 amino acids: CASRTGTGVTLRDEQYF. The CDR3 DNA sequence: TGTGCCAGCAGAACCGGGACAGGGGTTACCCTACGGGACGAGCAGTACTTC.

CDR3 in DNA: TGTGCCAGCAGTACAGGCTCTGGAAACACCATATATTTT. This codes for CASSTGSGNTIYF. The chain uses TRBV7-9 and TRBJ1-3, with D maybe TRBD1 (5 bases). The CDR3 has 13 amino acids. Germline CDR1 SEHNR, CDR2 FQNEAQ (reference sequence). Trimming removed 6 bases from V and 0 bases from J, with 6 bases in between.

The CDR3 bases are TGTGCCAGCAGCGCAGGGACAGGGAAAGTGCATGGCTACACCTTC. As protein: CASSAGTGKVHGYTF. This chain uses TRBV11-1 with TRBJ1-2; 9 bases are shared with TRBD1. J was trimmed by 6 bases and V by 5 bases; bases with no gene match: 10. CDR3 length: 15 residues. The germline gives CDR1 SGHAT, CDR2 FQDESV (reference sequence).

The J gene is TRBJ1-3, the V gene TRBV7-7; D is uncertain. This CDR3 has 14 residues. With 1 base removed from V and 0 bases from J, the gap between germline ends came to 4 bases. In germline, CDR1 is SSHAT, CDR2 FNYEAQ (reference sequence). The CDR3 DNA is TGTGCCAGCAGCTTAGACAGCTCTGGAAACACCATATATTTT. Amino acid sequence: CASSLDSSGNTIYF.

With regard to this clone: A junction boundary mismatches the germline segment, possibly from a read error. J is TRBJ2-1 and V is TRBV5-4, with 10 bases fitting TRBD2. The germline V gene has CDR1 SGHNT and CDR2 YYREEE (reference sequence). CDR3 length equals 13 residues. The CDR3: CASSEAGGYLTVF. In nucleotides, the CDR3 is TGTGCCAGCAGCGAAGCGGGGGGGTACCTAACGGTCTTC.

The rearrangement links TRBV7-8 to TRBJ1-1; 7 bases align to TRBD1. From germline, CDR1 is SGHVS and CDR2 FQNEAQ. Unmatched junction bases numbered 4, after V lost 5 bases and J lost 1 base. The CDR3 runs to 14 residues. The CDR3 DNA follows: TGTGCCAGCAGCGTAGGGACAGCGAACACTGAAGCTTTCTTT. It is translated as CASSVGTANTEAFF.

The chain uses TRBV21-1 and TRBJ2-5; the table names TRBD2, a call not compared with the DNA. TRBV21-1 is recorded as a pseudogene. This CDR3 comprises 16 residues. This CDR3 reads CASNTCLGGAQETQYF. As DNA, the CDR3 is TGTGCCAGCAACACTTGCTTGGGGGGGGCTCAAGAGACCCAGTACTTC.